These T cell receptor beta chains were read from a single sample in a study of OX40 agonist ivuxolimab in advanced cancers. The protocol was immunoSEQ multiplex PCR, while the TCRdb copy is restricted to in-frame clones and leaves out a portion. In the table there are roughly 59,000 clones, 80% to 95% of which are singletons. The starting material was CD4+ or CD8+ T cells sorted from blood, obtained in a trial of the OX40 agonist ivuxolimab. These receptor sequences come from an adult with an advanced solid tumor such as melanoma, head and neck, liver or kidney cancer. Each CDR3 is given with its conserved first and last residue. D genes are given only for firm matches. Clone size, where shown, is once, few, many, or a class for clones that have expanded.

.	.	TRBV7-9	TRBJ2-5	TGTGCCAGCAGCGGTTTCGGCAGGGGCCTACCTCCAGACCAGTACTTC	CASSGFGRGLPPDQYF
.	.	TRBV4-2	TRBJ2-7	TGTGCCAGCAGCCTCCCGGACAGCGACCGGGAGCAGTACTTC	CASSLPDSDREQYF
.	.	TRBV9	TRBJ1-1	TGTGCCAGCAGCGTAACGGGGGGCGCTGCTGAAGCTTTCTTT	CASSVTGGAAEAFF
.	.	TRBV9	TRBJ2-6	TGTGCCAGCAGCGTAGGGCGGATCTCTGGGGCCAACGTCCTGACTTTC	CASSVGRISGANVLTF
.	.	TRBV29-1	TRBJ1-1	TGCAGCGTTAGGGTGAACACTGAAGCTTTCTTT	CSVRVNTEAFF
.	TRBD2	TRBV18	TRBJ2-7	TGTGCCAGCCTTTCCGGGGGGTCCTACGAGCAGTACTTC	CASLSGGSYEQYF
.	.	TRBV5-6	TRBJ2-7	TGTGCCAGCAGCTCCGGGACTTATTTTACCTACGAGCAGTACTTC	CASSSGTYFTYEQYF
.	.	TRBV11-2	TRBJ2-1	TGTGCCAGCAGCCCCCAGGATGAGCAGTTCTTC	CASSPQDEQFF
.	TRBD1	TRBV9	TRBJ1-1	TGTGCCAGCACCAGGGCGACAGGGGGTCTAACTGAAGCTTTCTTT	CASTRATGGLTEAFF
once	TRBD1	TRBV11-2	TRBJ2-1	TGTGCCAGCAGCTTAGAAGGGGGCGATCCCTACAATGAGCAGTTCTTC	CASSLEGGDPYNEQFF
.	.	TRBV6-1	TRBJ1-1	TGTGCCAGCAGTGAAGGTCCGGGGAAGGGAGGCACTGAAGCTTTCTTT	CASSEGPGKGGTEAFF
.	TRBD1	TRBV28	TRBJ1-2	TGTGCCAGCAAACAACAGGGGGGGGCCTATGGCTACACCTTC	CASKQQGGAYGYTF
.	TRBD2	TRBV9	TRBJ2-2	TGTGCCAGCAGCGTAGCTAATCTAGCGGGAGGACGGACCGGGGAGCTGTTTTTT	CASSVANLAGGRTGELFF
.	.	TRBV2	TRBJ2-7	TGTGCCAGCAGAATGGGACAAAGCTACGAGCAGTACTTC	CASRMGQSYEQYF
.	.	TRBV27	TRBJ1-4	TGTGCCAGCAGTTTATCCCCAGCCGCAACTAATGAAAAACTGTTTTTT	CASSLSPAATNEKLFF
.	.	TRBV10-2	TRBJ2-1	TGCGCCAGCAGTGAGCTTGGTAATGAGCAGTTCTTC	CASSELGNEQFF
.	TRBD2	TRBV5-1	TRBJ2-1	TGCGCCAGCAGCTTGCTGCGGGGGGCCGGAGATGAGCAGTTCTTC	CASSLLRGAGDEQFF
.	TRBD1	TRBV4-2	TRBJ2-1	TGTGCCAGCAGCCAAACGGGACAGGGAAGACCCAATGAGCAGTTCTTC	CASSQTGQGRPNEQFF
.	TRBD2	TRBV5-1	TRBJ2-3	TGCGCCAGCAGCTTGGAGTTTGGGGGGAGGGGCACAGATACGCAGTATTTT	CASSLEFGGRGTDTQYF
.	.	TRBV2	TRBJ1-1	TGTGCCAGCAGTGAAGCTCCAGCTTTGAACACTGAAGCTTTCTTT	CASSEAPALNTEAFF
.	TRBD2	TRBV4-3	TRBJ2-3	TGCGCCAGCAGCCCCCACGGCGGACTAGCGGGGGCAGATACGCAGTATTTT	CASSPHGGLAGADTQYF
.	.	TRBV7-9	TRBJ1-5	TGTGCCAGCAGCTTGGTAGGGGCGGAGCCCCAGCATTTT	CASSLVGAEPQHF
.	.	TRBV7-8	TRBJ2-1	TGTGCCAGCAGCTTACAGCGGAGCTCCTACAATGAGCAGTTCTTC	CASSLQRSSYNEQFF
.	.	TRBV21-1	TRBJ1-1	TGTGCCAGCAATCTGGGGGGGAACACTGAAGCTTTCTTT	CASNLGGNTEAFF
.	.	TRBV4-1	TRBJ1-2	TGCGCCAGCAGCCAAGACACAGGATCCTATGGCTACACCTTC	CASSQDTGSYGYTF
once	.	TRBV5-1	TRBJ1-3	TGCGCCAGCAGCTTGGCAACAGGGATAGCGGGAAACACCATATATTTT	CASSLATGIAGNTIYF
once	.	TRBV7-2	TRBJ2-7	TGTGCCAGCAGCTCACACCGGGACCTCCCAGGGGAGCAGTACTTC	CASSSHRDLPGEQYF
.	.	TRBV4-1	TRBJ1-1	TGCGCCAGCAGCCAAGATAGGAGTCACACTGAAGCTTTCTTT	CASSQDRSHTEAFF
.	.	TRBV9	TRBJ1-1	TGTGCCAGCAGCTTAACAGGGAATTCGGAGGCTTTCTTT	CASSLTGNSEAFF
.	TRBD2	TRBV6-5	TRBJ2-7	TGTGCCAGCAGTTACGTTGCGGGGGGTTCCAGCTACGAGCAGTACTTC	CASSYVAGGSSYEQYF
.	.	TRBV2	TRBJ2-7	TGTGCCAGCAGTGCAGGGATCGAGCAGTACTTC	CASSAGIEQYF
.	.	TRBV25-1	TRBJ1-5	TGTGCCAGCAGTGAGTGGGGGGAGGGCAATCAGCCCCAGCATTTT	CASSEWGEGNQPQHF
.	.	TRBV19	TRBJ1-6	TGTGCCAGTAGTATTGGTTACTCCTATAATTCACCCCTCCACTTT	CASSIGYSYNSPLHF
.	.	TRBV27	TRBJ1-6	TGTGCCAGCAGTTTGGACTCTAGCTCCTATAATTCACCCCTCCACTTT	CASSLDSSSYNSPLHF
.	.	TRBV6-5	TRBJ2-7	TGTGCCAGCAGTTACCAGGCGGAGGGGTTCTACGAGCAGTACTTC	CASSYQAEGFYEQYF
.	.	TRBV7-9	TRBJ1-5	TGTGCCAGCAGCTTAACTGCAAGGGGTAGCAATCAGCCCCAGCATTTT	CASSLTARGSNQPQHF
.	.	TRBV19	TRBJ1-5	TGTGCCACCACCTCCGGGAGGACGCAGCCCCAGCATTTT	CATTSGRTQPQHF
.	TRBD1	TRBV9	TRBJ2-7	TGTGCCAGCAGCGCCGGACAGGGGGCCTTTGAGCAGTACTTC	CASSAGQGAFEQYF
.	.	TRBV7-2	TRBJ2-1	TGTGCCAGCAGCTTATATACGTCATACAATGAGCAGTTCTTC	CASSLYTSYNEQFF
.	TRBD1	TRBV7-6	TRBJ1-2	TGTGCCAGCAGCTCAGGGGGGGACTATGGCTACACCTTC	CASSSGGDYGYTF
.	.	TRBV27	TRBJ1-2	TGTGCCAGCAGTCCCTCGGGGGGGCGCGGCTATGGCTACACCTTC	CASSPSGGRGYGYTF
.	.	TRBV11-3	TRBJ1-1	TGTGCCAGCAGCCCGGGCACTGAAGCTTTCTTT	CASSPGTEAFF